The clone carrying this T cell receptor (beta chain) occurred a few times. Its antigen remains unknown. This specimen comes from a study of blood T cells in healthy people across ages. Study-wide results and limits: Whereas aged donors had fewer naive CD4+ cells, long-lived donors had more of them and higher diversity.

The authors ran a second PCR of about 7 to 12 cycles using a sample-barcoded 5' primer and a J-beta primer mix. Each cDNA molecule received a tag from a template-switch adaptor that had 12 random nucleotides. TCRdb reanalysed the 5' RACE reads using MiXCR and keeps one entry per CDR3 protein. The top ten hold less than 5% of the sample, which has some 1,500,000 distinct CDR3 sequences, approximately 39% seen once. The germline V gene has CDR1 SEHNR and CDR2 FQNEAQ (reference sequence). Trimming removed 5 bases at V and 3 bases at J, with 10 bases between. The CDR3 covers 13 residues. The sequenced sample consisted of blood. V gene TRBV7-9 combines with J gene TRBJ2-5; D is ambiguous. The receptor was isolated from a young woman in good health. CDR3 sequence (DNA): TGTGCCAGCAGCGAAACCCCGGAAGAGACCCAGTACTTC. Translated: CASSETPEETQYF. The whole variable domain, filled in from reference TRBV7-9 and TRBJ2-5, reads DTGVSQNPRHKITKRGQNVTFRCDPISEHNRLYWYRQTLGQGPEFLTYFQNEAQLEKSRLLSDRFSAERPKGSFSTLEIQRTEQGDSAMYLCASSETPEETQYFGPGTRLLVL.